What follows is one T cell receptor (beta chain) and its context. Its specificity is unknown. Profiled with immunoSEQ multiplex PCR; TCRdb holds only in-frame clones, not every one. Counted here are more than 40,000 clones, roughly 70% occurring once; the ten biggest clones make up roughly 26%. The V gene's germline CDR1 is SQVTM and CDR2 ANQGSEA. This CDR3 comprises 13 residues. Trimming removed 6 bases from V and 8 bases from J; junction bases left unmatched: 12. Using viral peptide pools, the ViraFEST assay grew out antigen-specific CD4+ T cells prior to sequencing. Isolating CD4+ T cells followed less than 11 days of culture. The healthy vaccine recipients, who had no prior SARS-CoV-2 infection, showed negative nucleocapsid antibodies. Each culture well received about 2 million PBMC. These cells were then cultured in IMDM with approximately 10 IU/ml IL-2 and 8.5 to 10 ug/ml peptides. Cultures got half-medium changes with IL-2 on days 3 and 7.

This sample is drawn from a study of vaccination effects on CD4 cells after COVID-19. Overall study: The cohort was immunized with two doses of either the BNT162b2 or mRNA-1273 vaccine.

The material sequenced was CD4+ T cells from PBMCs cultured with HCoV-OC43 spike peptides, taken before COVID-19 vaccination. Subset in this sample: HCoV-OC43 spike overlapping peptide pool stimulation. This chain links TRBV29-1 with TRBJ1-2; 7 positions agree with TRBD1. This clonotype was sampled from a human donor who received a COVID-19 vaccine. CDR3 loop: CSVPGGDLRGYTF. The CDR3, as DNA: TGCAGCGTCCCAGGGGGGGACCTGAGAGGCTACACCTTC.